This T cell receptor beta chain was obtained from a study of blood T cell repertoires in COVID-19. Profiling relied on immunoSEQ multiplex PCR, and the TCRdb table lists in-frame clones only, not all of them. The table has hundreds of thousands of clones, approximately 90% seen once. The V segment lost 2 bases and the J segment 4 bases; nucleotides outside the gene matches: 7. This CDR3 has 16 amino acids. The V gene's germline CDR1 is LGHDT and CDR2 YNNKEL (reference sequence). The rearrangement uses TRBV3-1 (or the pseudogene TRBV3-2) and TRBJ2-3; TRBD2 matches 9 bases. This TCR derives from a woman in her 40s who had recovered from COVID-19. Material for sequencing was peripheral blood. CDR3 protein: CASSQRGGLAADTQYF. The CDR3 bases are TGTGCCAGCAGCCAAAGGGGGGGACTAGCAGCAGATACGCAGTATTTT.